A selection of T cell receptor beta chains follows, all from one sample in a study of blood T cell repertoires in COVID-19. Assay used: immunoSEQ multiplex PCR; TCRdb lists only in-frame clones, some missing. The sample has hundreds of thousands of clones, about 85% seen once. The sample consisted of peripheral blood. The receptors were gathered from a young woman who had recovered from COVID-19. Each CDR3 is given with its conserved first and last residue.

len | v_gene | CDR3aa
15 | TRBV5-4 | CASSLESGVSYEQYF
14 | TRBV10-3 | CAISQQGSTDTQYF
15 | TRBV6-5 | CASRLGTGATYGYTF
14 | TRBV2 | CASMRDRPNYGYTF
15 | TRBV28 | CASSSGGEANYGYTF
12 | TRBV30 | CALGGQGNGYTF
14 | TRBV30 | CAWNRVSPAGELFF
11 | TRBV6-5 | CASSYGGEQYF
17 | TRBV4-3 | CASSQGEGLAGWNEQFF
11 | TRBV20-1 | CSGGTGYEQYF
14 | TRBV4-1 | CASSQGTGSQPQHF
14 | TRBV14 | CASSQDGTDNGYTF
14 | TRBV5-1 | CASSLGTGNEKLFF
14 | TRBV25-1 | CASSRTGTYNEQFF
13 | TRBV7-2 | CASSFYREAEAFF
16 | TRBV10-1 | CASSEDPGLAKNIQYF
16 | TRBV7-3 | CASSLHSGEVGTEAFF
17 | TRBV12-2 | CASRLSPPPSRPDTQYF
15 | TRBV11-2 | CASSLNSGANYGYTF
14 | TRBV6-5 | CASSLDRGVGELFF
15 | TRBV6-5 | CATGGIGSGANVLTF
15 | TRBV20-1 | CSASKRDRGTDTQYF
12 | TRBV6-5 | CASSYSGGEQYF
15 | TRBV6-4 | CASSDSNRPYNEQFF
12 | TRBV29-1 | CSATQTGDEQYF
13 | TRBV12-3/TRBV12-4 | CASSKRQYTEAFF
12 | TRBV27 | CASSLGYNEQFF
13 | TRBV10-1 | CASSVGGDTEAFF
13 | TRBV5-6 | CASSYGQSYEQYF
13 | TRBV11-3 | CASSRGMNTEAFF
14 | TRBV13 | CASSVAGGLNEQFF
15 | TRBV10-2 | CASSDTGSSYNEQFF
12 | TRBV19 | CASSFLADEQFF
14 | TRBV6-5 | CASSTGLTYNEQFF
15 | TRBV27 | CASTTYRGSGNTIYF
13 | TRBV18 | CASSPGFADTQYF
14 | TRBV19 | CASSPGGPYNEQFF
14 | TRBV15 | CATEDRGQLTEAFF
13 | TRBV14 | CASSQAPGGEAFF
14 | TRBV2 | CAVDGRLGQETQYF
16 | TRBV19 | CASSPLQGFMNTEAFF
15 | TRBV9 | CASSVEQGENSPLHF
11 | TRBV19 | CATTKGYEQYF
15 | TRBV19 | CASTGLGQSNQPQHF
14 | TRBV11-2 | CASSLAGVSNEQFF
15 | TRBV14 | CASSFPGQGAGELFF
13 | TRBV30 | CAWNQGVAYEQYF
12 | TRBV2 | CASSDSHYGYTF
16 | TRBV3-1/TRBV3-2 | CASSQMEGGTNYGYTF
18 | TRBV5-3 | CARSLLQGARGRGETQYF
13 | TRBV5-6 | CASSSTSPETQYF
16 | TRBV10-3 | CAISEGDRAVNQPQHF
16 | TRBV7-3 | CASSSGQGAITGELFF
18 | TRBV9 | CASSVAKIPGQQPYGYTF
16 | TRBV3-1/TRBV3-2 | CASSPPGGTGANVLTF
15 | TRBV10-1 | CASSDPGLAGAVQFF
17 | TRBV30 | CAWSVSGLRSYNSPLHF
14 | TRBV27 | CASSPGLVGSEQYF
15 | TRBV5-6 | CASSLAASFTDTQYF
12 | TRBV27 | CASSQGTYEQYF